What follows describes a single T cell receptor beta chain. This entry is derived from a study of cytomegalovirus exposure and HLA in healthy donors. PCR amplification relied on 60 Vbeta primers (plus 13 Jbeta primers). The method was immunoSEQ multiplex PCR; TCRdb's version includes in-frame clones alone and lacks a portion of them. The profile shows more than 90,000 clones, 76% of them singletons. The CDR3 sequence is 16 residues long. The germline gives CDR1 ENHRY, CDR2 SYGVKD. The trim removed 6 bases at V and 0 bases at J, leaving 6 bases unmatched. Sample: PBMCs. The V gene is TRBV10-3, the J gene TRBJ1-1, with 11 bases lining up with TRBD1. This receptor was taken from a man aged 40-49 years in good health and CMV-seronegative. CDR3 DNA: TGTGCCATCAGAGAGGGGGACAGGGGGTTGAACACTGAAGCTTTCTTT. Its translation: CAIREGDRGLNTEAFF.